Here is one T cell receptor (beta chain) with its context. Its antigen is undetermined. This sample is drawn from a study of T cells in localized non-small cell lung cancer. Regarding the study as a whole: In adjacent lung, a median roughly 60 of the top 100 tumor clones were found.

Trimming took off 5 bases at V and 14 bases at J, with 15 bases between the two ends. Germline CDR1 and CDR2: MNHEY and SMNVEV (reference sequence). The CDR3 runs to 12 residues. Some clones are missing from TCRdb's copy, which holds only in-frame ones; the method was immunoSEQ multiplex PCR. The data hold around 70,000 clones, with 86% observed a single time. The chain links TRBV27 to TRBJ2-2; either TRBD1 or TRBD2 may supply D (6 bases each). The source of this sequence is a male donor older than 55 with stage III squamous cell lung carcinoma. This sample comprised peripheral blood, obtained before any cancer treatment. The CDR3 nucleotides are TGTGCCAGCAGTGAGAGGGGGGTTATCCTGTTTTTT. It yields the protein CASSERGVILFF.